These T cell receptor beta chains were read from a single sample in a study of response to subunit inactivated influenza vaccine. A single record per CDR3 protein comes from TCRdb applying MiXCR to the RT-PCR reads. Of 630,000 or so distinct CDR3 sequences detected, approximately 14% appear once; the ten largest clones hold around a tenth. The sample here was PBMCs from blood, taken 11 to 12 days after vaccination. Receptors originate from a middle-aged man who received an inactivated influenza vaccine. Both conserved end residues are part of each CDR3. The D gene is left open where the match is weak. Clone size is given for some rows only: seen once, a few or many times, or a class if the clone is expanded.

clone size: few; V gene: TRBV27; D gene: TRBD2; J gene: TRBJ2-5; CDR3 DNA: TGTGCCACTACCGGGACTAGCGGCTCGGAGACCCAGTACTTC; CDR3 protein: CATTGTSGSETQYF
clone size: many; V gene: TRBV7-9; D gene: .; J gene: TRBJ2-2; CDR3 DNA: TGTGCCAGCAGGACGGAGGGGGACGGGGAGCTGTTTTTT; CDR3 protein: CASRTEGDGELFF
clone size: .; V gene: TRBV29-1; D gene: TRBD1; J gene: TRBJ2-5; CDR3 DNA: TGCTCAGGGGGACAACAAGAGACCCAGTACTTC; CDR3 protein: CSGGQQETQYF
clone size: many; V gene: TRBV7-9; D gene: .; J gene: TRBJ1-5; CDR3 DNA: TGTGCCAGCAGCTTTGGGACCGTGAGCAATCAGCCCCAGCATTTT; CDR3 protein: CASSFGTVSNQPQHF
clone size: few; V gene: TRBV4-1; D gene: TRBD2; J gene: TRBJ2-7; CDR3 DNA: TGCGCCAGCAGCCAGACTAGCGGGGACTCATACGAGCAGTACTTC; CDR3 protein: CASSQTSGDSYEQYF
clone size: few; V gene: TRBV11-2; D gene: TRBD2; J gene: TRBJ2-1; CDR3 DNA: TGTGCCAGCAGCTTCTGGACAGCAAAGGCGGGGGGTGAGCAGTTCTTC; CDR3 protein: CASSFWTAKAGGEQFF
clone size: few; V gene: TRBV3-1; D gene: .; J gene: TRBJ2-7; CDR3 DNA: TGTGCCAGCAGCCAATTTTTCCTCTCCTACGAGCAGTACTTC; CDR3 protein: CASSQFFLSYEQYF
clone size: few; V gene: TRBV4-3; D gene: .; J gene: TRBJ1-2; CDR3 DNA: TGCGCCAGCAGTATGGCGGACTATGGCTACACCTTC; CDR3 protein: CASSMADYGYTF
clone size: .; V gene: TRBV7-2; D gene: .; J gene: TRBJ2-2; CDR3 DNA: TGTGCCAGCAGCTTAGCTGGGGCGCCCGGGGAGCTGTTTTTT; CDR3 protein: CASSLAGAPGELFF
clone size: few; V gene: TRBV3-1; D gene: TRBD1; J gene: TRBJ2-5; CDR3 DNA: TGTGCCAGCAGCCAAGCTTCAATCGGGACAGGGGGCTTCCAAGAGACCCAGTACTTC; CDR3 protein: CASSQASIGTGGFQETQYF
clone size: few; V gene: TRBV24-1; D gene: .; J gene: TRBJ1-5; CDR3 DNA: TGTGCCACCAGTGATCCCAGGGTCAATCAGCCCCAGCATTTT; CDR3 protein: CATSDPRVNQPQHF
clone size: many; V gene: TRBV29-1; D gene: TRBD2; J gene: TRBJ2-1; CDR3 DNA: TGCAGCGTTGATCGGGGGGGTTTCTACAATGAGCAGTTCTTC; CDR3 protein: CSVDRGGFYNEQFF
clone size: .; V gene: TRBV6-2/TRBV6-3; D gene: .; J gene: TRBJ2-6; CDR3 DNA: TGTGCCGCATTATCCTCTGGGGCCAACGTCCTGACTTTC; CDR3 protein: CAALSSGANVLTF
clone size: few; V gene: TRBV4-1; D gene: .; J gene: TRBJ2-7; CDR3 DNA: TGCGCCAGCAGCCAAGGCGGGGGCAGGGGTAGGTACGAGCAGTACTTC; CDR3 protein: CASSQGGGRGRYEQYF
clone size: few; V gene: TRBV7-2; D gene: .; J gene: TRBJ2-2; CDR3 DNA: TGTGCCAGCAGCTTTAACGCGGGAACCGGGGAGCTGTTTTTT; CDR3 protein: CASSFNAGTGELFF
clone size: .; V gene: TRBV6-2/TRBV6-3; D gene: .; J gene: TRBJ2-3; CDR3 DNA: TGTGCCAGCAGTTTAGACGGAATCACAGATACGCAGTATTTT; CDR3 protein: CASSLDGITDTQYF
clone size: few; V gene: TRBV7-9; D gene: TRBD2; J gene: TRBJ2-7; CDR3 DNA: TGTGCCAGCAGCTCCCCGGGACTAGCGGACTACGAGCAGTACTTC; CDR3 protein: CASSSPGLADYEQYF
clone size: many; V gene: TRBV19; D gene: .; J gene: TRBJ2-3; CDR3 DNA: TGTGCCAGTAGTATGGGGGCTGGGCTCACAGATACGCAGTATTTT; CDR3 protein: CASSMGAGLTDTQYF
clone size: .; V gene: TRBV27; D gene: .; J gene: TRBJ2-2; CDR3 DNA: TGTGCCAGCACCTTAGCGGCAGGGAGCACCGGGGAGCTGTTTTTT; CDR3 protein: CASTLAAGSTGELFF
clone size: few; V gene: TRBV7-7; D gene: TRBD2; J gene: TRBJ2-3; CDR3 DNA: TGTGCTAGCAGCTTACAGGGACTAGCGGATACGCAGTATTTT; CDR3 protein: CASSLQGLADTQYF
clone size: .; V gene: TRBV30; D gene: .; J gene: TRBJ2-1; CDR3 DNA: TGTGCCTGGAGTGAGGCCGGGACACGCCTCAATGAGCAGTTCTTC; CDR3 protein: CAWSEAGTRLNEQFF
clone size: .; V gene: TRBV27; D gene: .; J gene: TRBJ1-1; CDR3 DNA: TGTGCCAGCGCGAGGGCAGACATGAACACTGAAGCTTTCTTT; CDR3 protein: CASARADMNTEAFF
clone size: few; V gene: TRBV20-1; D gene: .; J gene: TRBJ2-5; CDR3 DNA: TGCAGTGCTAAAGAGGGGCTCCTCGCCGGAAAGACCCAGTACTTC; CDR3 protein: CSAKEGLLAGKTQYF
clone size: many; V gene: TRBV5-1; D gene: .; J gene: TRBJ2-3; CDR3 DNA: TGCGCCAGCAGCCCGGGGCCTAGCATCACAGATACGCAGTATTTT; CDR3 protein: CASSPGPSITDTQYF
clone size: .; V gene: TRBV4-1; D gene: TRBD2; J gene: TRBJ2-1; CDR3 DNA: TGCGCCAGCAGCCTAGTTAGCGGGGGGGCCGGTTACAATGAGCAGTTCTTC; CDR3 protein: CASSLVSGGAGYNEQFF
clone size: .; V gene: TRBV25-1; D gene: .; J gene: TRBJ2-5; CDR3 DNA: TGTGCCAGCGCGGACCGACACCAAGAGACCCAGTACTTC; CDR3 protein: CASADRHQETQYF
clone size: few; V gene: TRBV6-1; D gene: .; J gene: TRBJ2-3; CDR3 DNA: TGTGCCAGCAGCCCGGACGGAACCAACACAGATACGCAGTATTTT; CDR3 protein: CASSPDGTNTDTQYF
clone size: few; V gene: TRBV7-2; D gene: .; J gene: TRBJ2-2; CDR3 DNA: TGTGCCAGCAGCTTTCGGCACCCGAACACCGGGGAGCTGTTTTTT; CDR3 protein: CASSFRHPNTGELFF
clone size: .; V gene: TRBV6-2/TRBV6-3; D gene: .; J gene: TRBJ2-6; CDR3 DNA: TGTGCCAGCAGTCCCCCGTTTTTTTCTGGGGCCAACGTCCTGACTTTC; CDR3 protein: CASSPPFFSGANVLTF
clone size: .; V gene: TRBV14; D gene: .; J gene: TRBJ2-5; CDR3 DNA: TGTGCCAGCAGCCCACAAGGCGGGACAAAGCACCAAGAGACCCAGTACTTC; CDR3 protein: CASSPQGGTKHQETQYF
clone size: .; V gene: TRBV20-1; D gene: .; J gene: TRBJ1-5; CDR3 DNA: TGCAGTGCTAGAGATCGCAGAAATCAGCCCCAGCATTTT; CDR3 protein: CSARDRRNQPQHF
clone size: few; V gene: TRBV15; D gene: .; J gene: TRBJ2-3; CDR3 DNA: TGTGCCACCAGCCCCCGCGGCCCCGCGAGGAACACAGATACGCAGTATTTT; CDR3 protein: CATSPRGPARNTDTQYF
clone size: once; V gene: TRBV11-2; D gene: .; J gene: TRBJ2-5; CDR3 DNA: TGTGCCAGCAGCTTCGAGGGGTCGCGCCAAGAGACCCAGTACTTC; CDR3 protein: CASSFEGSRQETQYF
clone size: few; V gene: TRBV18; D gene: .; J gene: TRBJ1-1; CDR3 DNA: TGTGCCAGCTCACCCCAACAGGGAGGCACTGAAGCTTTCTTT; CDR3 protein: CASSPQQGGTEAFF
clone size: .; V gene: TRBV6-5; D gene: .; J gene: TRBJ1-2; CDR3 DNA: TGTGCCAGCAGTTACTCCCAGGGCCTGAATGGCTACACCTTC; CDR3 protein: CASSYSQGLNGYTF
clone size: .; V gene: TRBV5-1; D gene: .; J gene: TRBJ2-7; CDR3 DNA: TGCGCCAGCAGCTTTCAGGGATCCGAGCAGTACTTC; CDR3 protein: CASSFQGSEQYF
clone size: few; V gene: TRBV14; D gene: .; J gene: TRBJ2-7; CDR3 DNA: TGTGCCAGCAGCCAAGAAGGACTGACCTTCTACGAGCAGTACTTC; CDR3 protein: CASSQEGLTFYEQYF
clone size: .; V gene: TRBV20-1; D gene: TRBD1; J gene: TRBJ2-7; CDR3 DNA: TGCAGTGCTGGGAGGACAGGGGGCCAGAACGAGCAGTACTTC; CDR3 protein: CSAGRTGGQNEQYF
clone size: few; V gene: TRBV7-9; D gene: .; J gene: TRBJ1-2; CDR3 DNA: TGTGCCAGCAGCTCCATCAACTGGATTAACTATGGCTACACCTTC; CDR3 protein: CASSSINWINYGYTF
clone size: .; V gene: TRBV7-3; D gene: TRBD1; J gene: TRBJ1-4; CDR3 DNA: TGTGCCAGCGCCCCGACAGGGAAACCTAATGAAAAACTGTTTTTT; CDR3 protein: CASAPTGKPNEKLFF
clone size: .; V gene: TRBV12-3/TRBV12-4; D gene: TRBD1; J gene: TRBJ2-7; CDR3 DNA: TGTGCCAGCAGTGGACAGGGGGGATTAAGAGGCTACGAGCAGTACTTC; CDR3 protein: CASSGQGGLRGYEQYF
clone size: .; V gene: TRBV6-2/TRBV6-3; D gene: .; J gene: TRBJ2-5; CDR3 DNA: TGTGCCAGCAGTTACACTTCAAACCAAGAGACCCAGTACTTC; CDR3 protein: CASSYTSNQETQYF
clone size: .; V gene: TRBV11-2; D gene: .; J gene: TRBJ2-3; CDR3 DNA: TGTGCCAGCAGCACCAGGGGGGGAGATACGCAGTATTTT; CDR3 protein: CASSTRGGDTQYF
clone size: once; V gene: TRBV7-2; D gene: .; J gene: TRBJ1-1; CDR3 DNA: TGTGCCAGCAGCTCCAGCCCAGGGGTGGGGGGGACTGAAGCTTTCTTT; CDR3 protein: CASSSSPGVGGTEAFF
clone size: few; V gene: TRBV20-1; D gene: TRBD2; J gene: TRBJ2-1; CDR3 DNA: TGCAGTGCCACGGGGACTAGCGGGGGGCTTTACAATGAGCAGTTCTTC; CDR3 protein: CSATGTSGGLYNEQFF
clone size: .; V gene: TRBV9; D gene: .; J gene: TRBJ2-6; CDR3 DNA: TGTGCCAGCAGCGACCTCGGAAATTCTGGGGCCAACGTCCTGACTTTC; CDR3 protein: CASSDLGNSGANVLTF
clone size: .; V gene: TRBV20-1; D gene: .; J gene: TRBJ2-3; CDR3 DNA: TGCAGTGCTAGAGATTCACTAGTAATCACAGATACGCAGTATTTT; CDR3 protein: CSARDSLVITDTQYF
clone size: many; V gene: TRBV11-2; D gene: TRBD1; J gene: TRBJ1-1; CDR3 DNA: TGTGCCAGCAGCTTAGTTAATTCGACAGGGGCGCTGAACACTGAAGCTTTCTTT; CDR3 protein: CASSLVNSTGALNTEAFF
clone size: few; V gene: TRBV3-1; D gene: TRBD2; J gene: TRBJ2-1; CDR3 DNA: TGTGCCAGCAGCCAAGATGGGGCGGGAGGGCCCGATGAGCAGTTCTTC; CDR3 protein: CASSQDGAGGPDEQFF
clone size: .; V gene: TRBV11-2; D gene: .; J gene: TRBJ2-3; CDR3 DNA: TGTGCCAGCAGCTTAGTAGTCGGGGTTGCGGGTCCGCAGTATTTT; CDR3 protein: CASSLVVGVAGPQYF
clone size: .; V gene: TRBV29-1; D gene: TRBD1; J gene: TRBJ1-2; CDR3 DNA: TGCAGCGTTGAAACCTGGGACAGGTTGGACTATGGCTACACCTTC; CDR3 protein: CSVETWDRLDYGYTF
clone size: few; V gene: TRBV30; D gene: .; J gene: TRBJ1-2; CDR3 DNA: TGTGCCTGGAGGATGGGCTACTATGGCTACACCTTC; CDR3 protein: CAWRMGYYGYTF
clone size: .; V gene: TRBV7-2; D gene: .; J gene: TRBJ1-2; CDR3 DNA: TGTGCCAGCAGGCGTAGCGCAGGACTTAACTATGGCTACACCTTC; CDR3 protein: CASRRSAGLNYGYTF